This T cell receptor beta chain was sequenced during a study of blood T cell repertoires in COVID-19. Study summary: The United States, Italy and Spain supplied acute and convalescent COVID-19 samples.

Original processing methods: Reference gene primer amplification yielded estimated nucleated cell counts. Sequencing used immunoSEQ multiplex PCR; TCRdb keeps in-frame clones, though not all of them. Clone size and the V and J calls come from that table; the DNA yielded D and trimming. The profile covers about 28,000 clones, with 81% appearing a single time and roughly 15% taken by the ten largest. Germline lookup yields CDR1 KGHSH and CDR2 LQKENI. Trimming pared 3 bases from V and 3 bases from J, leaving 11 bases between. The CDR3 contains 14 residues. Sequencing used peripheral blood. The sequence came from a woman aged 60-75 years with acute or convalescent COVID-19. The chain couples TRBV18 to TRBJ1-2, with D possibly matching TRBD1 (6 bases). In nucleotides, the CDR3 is TGTGCCAGCTCACCTTACAGGGCCGACTATGGCTACACCTTC. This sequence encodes CASSPYRADYGYTF. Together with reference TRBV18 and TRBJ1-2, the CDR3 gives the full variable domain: NAGVMQNPRHLVRRRGQEARLRCSPMKGHSHVYWYRQLPEEGLKFMVYLQKENIIDESGMPKERFSAEFPKEGPSILRIQQVVRGDSAAYFCASSPYRADYGYTFGSGTRLTVV.